The 14 T cell receptor beta chains listed next were all sequenced from one sample in a study of Ad26.COV2.S vaccination and SARS-CoV-2 variants. Noted treatment: 19 received Ad26.COV2.S at low or high dose, single or two shots; about five received placebo; per-sample allocation not given. Day 63 after the first vaccine or placebo injection was the time point for sampling. Produced via immunoSEQ multiplex PCR; TCRdb's table is partial and in-frame only. The sample lists 400,000 to 450,000 clones, about 90% occurring once. The source was peripheral blood, collected in a trial of Ad26.COV2.S vaccine versus placebo. Every receptor here comes from a person between 18 and 59 years old who received the Ad26.COV2.S COVID-19 vaccine or a placebo.

This clone has just a few counts. This chain uses TRBV19 with TRBJ2-7; 9 bases map to TRBD2. V shed 6 bases, J shed 1 base, and the junction held 4 bases outside the gene matches. The CDR3 sequence is 14 residues long. Germline CDR1 reads LNHDA; CDR2 reads SQIVND (reference sequence). The CDR3, as DNA: TGTGCCAGTAGATCTAGCGGGGCTTCCTACGAGCAGTACTTC. Protein product: CASRSSGASYEQYF.

The chain employs TRBV6-2 or TRBV6-3 and TRBJ1-1, with D maybe TRBD1 (5 bases). V lost 5 bases to trimming and J lost 1 base, with 14 bases between them. This CDR3 has 15 residues. Per germline, CDR1 MNHEY and CDR2 SVGEGT. CDR3 in amino acids: CASSVGRTRNTEAFF. Here the CDR3 DNA reads TGTGCCAGCAGTGTCGGCCGGACAAGGAACACTGAAGCTTTCTTT.

V usage is TRBV7-6 and J usage is TRBJ1-6, with no clear D. V shed 1 base and J shed 7 bases, with 8 bases lying between them. This CDR3 comprises 14 residues. Germline values: CDR1 SGHVS, CDR2 FNYEAQ. CDR3 protein: CASSLDPSNSPLHF. The CDR3 nucleotides are TGTGCCAGCAGCTTAGATCCTTCGAATTCACCCCTCCACTTT.

The rearrangement links TRBV19 to TRBJ1-5; D is perhaps TRBD1 (5 bases). Germline-derived CDR1 and CDR2 are LNHDA and SQIVND (reference sequence). CDR3 length equals 15 residues. V was pared by 1 base and J by 3 bases, with 10 bases between. The CDR3 sequence is CASSIVSGSNQPQHF. The CDR3 DNA reads TGTGCCAGTAGTATAGTGTCAGGGTCCAATCAGCCCCAGCATTTT.

This chain connects TRBV6-5 to TRBJ2-1, with TRBD2 matching 12 bases. With 2 bases clipped from V and 6 bases from J, the junction kept 2 bases outside the gene matches. This CDR3 is built from 15 residues. Germline CDR1 and CDR2: MNHEY and SVGAGI. The CDR3 loop is CASSYRTSGANEQFF. In nucleotides, the CDR3 is TGTGCCAGCAGTTACAGGACTAGCGGGGCCAATGAGCAGTTCTTC.

The V call is TRBV4-2, the J call TRBJ2-3; D call uncertain. The CDR3 totals 15 residues. Germline CDR1 and CDR2: LGHNA and YNFKEQ. Trimming stripped 4 bases from V and 0 bases from J, with 11 bases between. CDR3 nucleotides: TGTGCCAGCAGCCCCGAGCAGTACAGCACAGATACGCAGTATTTT. The encoded protein is CASSPEQYSTDTQYF.

The genes are TRBV7-2 and TRBJ1-5; a possible D gene is TRBD1 (5 bases). V lost 1 base, J lost 2 bases, and 15 bases lay in between. In germline, CDR1 is SGHTA, CDR2 FQGNSA. This CDR3 contains 17 residues. CDR3 protein: CASSLGLQVRGNQPQHF. CDR3 DNA: TGTGCCAGCAGCTTAGGACTACAGGTTAGGGGCAATCAGCCCCAGCATTTT. Full variable domain (outside the CDR3, taken from reference TRBV7-2 and TRBJ1-5): GAGVSQSPSNKVTEKGKDVELRCDPISGHTALYWYRQSLGQGLEFLIYFQGNSAPDKSGLPSDRFSAERTGGSVSTLTIQRTQQEDSAVYLCASSLGLQVRGNQPQHFGDGTRLSIL.

This clone has more than one count but fewer than ten. The rearrangement joins TRBV6-2 or TRBV6-3 to TRBJ1-1; D unclear. Trimming pared 3 bases from V and 0 bases from J, leaving 8 bases between. The CDR3 totals 14 residues. Germline V gene lookup returns CDR1 MNHEY and CDR2 SVGEGT. The CDR3 DNA sequence: TGTGCCAGCAGTTATCCTACAGTGAACACTGAAGCTTTCTTT. Encoded protein: CASSYPTVNTEAFF.

The chain is built from TRBV5-4 and TRBJ2-7; 9 nucleotides agree with TRBD1. The germline gives CDR1 SGHNT, CDR2 YYREEE (reference sequence). V lost 4 bases and J lost 0; bases outside the gene matches: 5. CDR3 length equals 15 residues. The CDR3 protein is CASSPAGQGSYEQYF. The CDR3 DNA follows: TGTGCCAGCAGCCCAGCGGGACAGGGCTCCTACGAGCAGTACTTC.

V gene TRBV28 combines with J gene TRBJ1-5; 10 bases fit TRBD1. CDR3 length: 14 amino acids. V was pared by 6 bases and J by 4 bases, with 3 bases of the junction left unmatched. Germline V gene lookup returns CDR1 MDHEN and CDR2 SYDVKM. The CDR3 region has the DNA TGTGCCAGCAGGCCGGGACAGGGGAATCAGCCCCAGCATTTT. Translation gives CASRPGQGNQPQHF.

The rearrangement links TRBV19 to TRBJ2-7, with 10 bases that match TRBD1. V was pared by 5 bases and J by 0 bases, with 4 bases of the junction left unmatched. CDR3 length: 15 residues. Germline CDR1 is LNHDA and CDR2 is SQIVND (reference sequence). The CDR3 sequence is CASSPGTGASYEQYF. CDR3 bases: TGTGCCAGTAGTCCCGGGACAGGGGCCTCCTACGAGCAGTACTTC.

This chain uses TRBV4-3 with TRBJ1-3; 8 bases align to TRBD1. The CDR3 has 17 residues. After removal of 1 base from V and 0 bases from J, the junction contained 5 bases not matched to a gene. In germline, CDR1 is LGHNA, CDR2 YSLEER. As DNA, the CDR3 is TGCGCCAGCAGCCAAGGGGACAGGACCACCTCTGGAAACACCATATATTTT. It encodes CASSQGDRTTSGNTIYF.

The chain joins TRBV4-3 to TRBJ1-4, with D possibly matching TRBD1 (5 bases). V was pared by 2 bases and J by 5 bases, with 18 bases between. The CDR3 spans 17 residues. Germline lookup yields CDR1 LGHNA and CDR2 YSLEER. The chain's CDR3 is CASSQLPPGDGNEKLFF. The CDR3 DNA reads as TGCGCCAGCAGCCAACTGCCGCCGGGGGACGGAAATGAAAAACTGTTTTTT.

The gene calls are TRBV3-1 (or the pseudogene TRBV3-2) and TRBJ1-1, with D maybe TRBD1 (6 bases). Germline V gives CDR1 LGHDT, CDR2 YNNKEL (reference sequence). The V end was cut by 0 bases, the J end by 1 base, with 12 bases between. The CDR3 contains 16 residues. The CDR3 nucleotides read TGTGCCAGCAGCCAAGATTTACCAGGGGAGAACACTGAAGCTTTCTTT. Translation gives CASSQDLPGENTEAFF.